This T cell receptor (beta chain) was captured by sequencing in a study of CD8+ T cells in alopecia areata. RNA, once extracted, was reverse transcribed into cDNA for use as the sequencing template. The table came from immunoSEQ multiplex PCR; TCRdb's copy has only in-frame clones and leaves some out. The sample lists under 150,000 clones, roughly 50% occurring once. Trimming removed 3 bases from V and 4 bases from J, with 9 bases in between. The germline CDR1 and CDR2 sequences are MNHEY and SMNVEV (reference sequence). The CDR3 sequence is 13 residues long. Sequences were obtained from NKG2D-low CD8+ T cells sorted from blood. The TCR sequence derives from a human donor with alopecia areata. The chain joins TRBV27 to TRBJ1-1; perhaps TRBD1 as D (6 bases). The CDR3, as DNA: TGTGCCAGCAGTTTCGGCAGGGGCACTGAAGCTTTCTTT. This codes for CASSFGRGTEAFF.